Listed below are T cell receptor beta chains from one sample, sequenced in a study of cytomegalovirus exposure and HLA in healthy donors. Clones were sequenced by immunoSEQ multiplex PCR, and TCRdb holds only the in-frame ones, with some missing. Its listing shows around 150,000 clones. The sequencing sample was made of PBMCs. The receptors here all came from a man in his forties in good health and CMV-seronegative. Each CDR3 is given with its conserved first and last residue. Each record gives: V gene, J gene, D gene, CDR3 DNA, CDR3 protein. A D gene is named only where the DNA matches it firmly.

>TRBV7-2|TRBJ2-6|TRBD1
TGTGCCAGCAGCCTTGGGACAGGCTCTGGGGCCAACGTCCTGACTTTC
CASSLGTGSGANVLTF
>TRBV6-6|TRBJ2-5|TRBD1
TGTGCCAGCAGTCGATACTTACAGGGGTCCCCAGAGACCCAGTACTTC
CASSRYLQGSPETQYF
>TRBV5-4|TRBJ2-2|NA
TGTGCCAGCAGCTTGGATGGGCCCGGGGAGCTGTTTTTT
CASSLDGPGELFF
>TRBV6-6|TRBJ1-1|TRBD1
TGTGCCACGACAGGGGGTCTGCTTACCACTGAAGCTTTCTTT
CATTGGLLTTEAFF
>TRBV11-3|TRBJ2-7|NA
TGTGCCAGCAGCTTATCTGGAGGGGTAGGCTACGAGCAGTACTTC
CASSLSGGVGYEQYF
>TRBV4-1|TRBJ2-7|NA
TGCGCCAGCAGCCCTCGGGGGACCGCGTCCTACGAGCAGTACTTC
CASSPRGTASYEQYF
>TRBV10-3|TRBJ2-2|NA
TGTGCCATCAGACCCAGGGGGGAGGCCGGGGAGCTGTTTTTT
CAIRPRGEAGELFF
>TRBV7-3|TRBJ1-1|TRBD1
TGTGCCAGCAGCTTAAAGACAGGGGGCGCGTCCACTGAAGCTTTCTTT
CASSLKTGGASTEAFF
>TRBV7-9|TRBJ1-2|TRBD1
TGTGCCAGCAGCTTGGGACAGGGAGAAGGCTATGGCTACACCTTC
CASSLGQGEGYGYTF
>TRBV11-2|TRBJ2-7|TRBD1
TGTGCCAGCAGCCTTTGGGACAGTTCCTACGAGCAGTACTTC
CASSLWDSSYEQYF
>TRBV5-4|TRBJ1-1|TRBD1
TGTGCCAGCAGCTCTCTGGACAGGGGGAATGAAGCTTTCTTT
CASSSLDRGNEAFF
>TRBV4-2|TRBJ2-5|TRBD2
TGTGCCAGCAGCCCGATGACGAGCGGGGGGACCCAAGAGACCCAGTACTTC
CASSPMTSGGTQETQYF
>TRBV7-2|TRBJ1-1|NA
TGTGCCAGCAGCCCCCGACAGAGCGTCACTGAAGCTTTCTTT
CASSPRQSVTEAFF
>TRBV6-5|TRBJ1-1|NA
TGTGCCAGCAGTTACAAAAGAGGGGGACTGAACACTGAAGCTTTCTTT
CASSYKRGGLNTEAFF
>TRBV18|TRBJ2-1|NA
TGTGCCAGCTCACCGAGAGGTTCTGAGCAGTTCTTC
CASSPRGSEQFF
>TRBV27|TRBJ1-6|NA
TGTGCCAGCAGTCCCACCTGGAGGGACTCTAAAATCCACTTT
CASSPTWRDSKIHF
>TRBV2|TRBJ1-1|NA
TGTGCCAGCAAGGGTCGGGGGACCACTGAAGCTTTCTTT
CASKGRGTTEAFF
>TRBV4-1|TRBJ1-4|NA
TGCGCCAGCAGGCCCCTGGTAGGGGACTCTGCAACTAATGAAAAACTGTTTTTT
CASRPLVGDSATNEKLFF
>TRBV7-9|TRBJ2-4|NA
TGTGCCAGCAGCTTATTGGGAGATTTTGCCAAAAACATTCAGTACTTC
CASSLLGDFAKNIQYF
>TRBV7-2|TRBJ1-4|TRBD1
TGTGCCAGCAGCTCACCACAGGGGATCGATGAAAAACTGTTTTTT
CASSSPQGIDEKLFF
>TRBV28|TRBJ1-2|NA
TGTGCCAGCCTTCCAAACAGGAACTATGGCTACACCTTC
CASLPNRNYGYTF
>TRBV5-4|TRBJ2-1|NA
TGTGCCAGCAGGGTATGGGGGGGCCTGAATGAGCAGTTCTTC
CASRVWGGLNEQFF
>TRBV2|TRBJ2-5|TRBD1
TGTGCCAGCAGCCCAGGACAGGGAGTGTGGGAGACCCAGTACTTC
CASSPGQGVWETQYF
>TRBV10-2|TRBJ2-5|TRBD2
TGCGCCAGCAGTGATTATAGCGGGGGGAAAGGGGAGACCCAGTACTTC
CASSDYSGGKGETQYF
>TRBV7-2|TRBJ2-2|NA
TGTGCCAGCAGCCCTCATGGCAGGGGGGCTCGGGGGGAGCTGTTTTTT
CASSPHGRGARGELFF
>TRBV6-1|TRBJ2-3|TRBD2
TGTGCCAGCAGTGAAATTGCGGGGGGGGCCTTAGATACGCAGTATTTT
CASSEIAGGALDTQYF
>TRBV30|TRBJ2-2|NA
TGTGCCCGAACCCCACCAGGGCTAAACACCGGGGAGCTGTTTTTT
CARTPPGLNTGELFF
>TRBV5-1|TRBJ1-2|NA
TGCGCCAGCAGCTTTGAGGGTAACTATGGCTACACCTTC
CASSFEGNYGYTF
>TRBV13|TRBJ2-3|TRBD1
TGTGCCAGCAGCTTAGGCGTTAGGGGGCTAGGGACAGATACGCAGTATTTT
CASSLGVRGLGTDTQYF
>TRBV7-6|TRBJ1-1|NA
TGTGCCAGCAGCTTTGCGGGAAAGGGAACTGAAGCTTTCTTT
CASSFAGKGTEAFF
>TRBV11-1|TRBJ2-1|TRBD2
TGTGCCAGCAGCTTAGCCGGACTAGCGGGGAGGTATGAGCAGTTCTTC
CASSLAGLAGRYEQFF
>TRBV18|TRBJ1-2|TRBD1
TGTGCCAGCTCGATGTTGGGACAGGGACTCTATGGCTACACCTTC
CASSMLGQGLYGYTF
>TRBV18|TRBJ2-3|TRBD2
TGTGCCAGCTCACCACCGGGCCTAGCGGCTAGCACAGATACGCAGTATTTT
CASSPPGLAASTDTQYF
>TRBV5-1|TRBJ2-7|NA
TGCGCCAGCAGCGGGAGGACAGGCACCCACGAGCAGTACTTC
CASSGRTGTHEQYF
>TRBV15|TRBJ2-2|TRBD1
TGTGCCACCAGCAGACCTCCGACAGGGAAGGTTGGGTCCGGGGAGCTGTTTTTT
CATSRPPTGKVGSGELFF
>TRBV5-4|TRBJ1-1|NA
TGTGCCAGCAGCCCCGAGGCGGGCACTGAAGCTTTCTTT
CASSPEAGTEAFF
>TRBV15|TRBJ1-2|NA
TGTGCCACCAGCGCGGGCTATGGCTACACCTTC
CATSAGYGYTF
>TRBV4-2|TRBJ1-2|NA
TGTGCCAGCAGCCAAGATCGATTGGGAGAGGTCCTATCCTATGGCTACACCTTC
CASSQDRLGEVLSYGYTF
>TRBV4-3|TRBJ2-3|TRBD1
TGCGCCAGCAGCCAAGGGACAGGGGCGGATACGCAGTATTTT
CASSQGTGADTQYF